The 17 T cell receptor beta chains given below trace back to one sample, sequenced in a study of blood T cells in healthy people across ages. The second PCR ran about 6 to 11 cycles with a sample-barcoded 5' primer and J-beta primers. MiXCR, run by TCRdb on the 5' RACE reads, gives a single entry per CDR3 protein. The sample lists about 970,000 distinct CDR3 sequences, roughly 51% occurring once. Sequenced sample: blood. The receptors originated from a woman aged 55-70 years in good health.

This rearrangement joins TRBV5-4 to TRBJ2-1; D might be TRBD1 (6 bases). Trimming cost V 4 bases and J 6 bases, with 11 bases left between them. This CDR3 is built from 13 residues. Looked up from germline, CDR1 is SGHNT and CDR2 is YYREEE (reference sequence). In DNA form, the CDR3 reads TGTGCCAGCAGCCCCAGGGGAAGCAATGAGCAGTTCTTC. Protein sequence: CASSPRGSNEQFF.

J is TRBJ2-1 and V is TRBV27; a weak D match, TRBD1 (6 bases). Germline loops: CDR1 MNHEY, CDR2 SMNVEV (reference sequence). The CDR3 totals 15 residues. The V end lost 5 bases, the J end lost 6 bases, and 17 bases lay between the germline ends. CDR3 in amino acids: CASSGVAGVGNEQFF. The CDR3 DNA is TGTGCCAGCAGTGGTGTGGCAGGGGTAGGCAATGAGCAGTTCTTC.

Ten or more counts support this clonotype. The gene calls are TRBV29-1 and TRBJ2-7; 11 bases line up with TRBD1. CDR1 and CDR2 from the germline V gene are SQVTM and ANQGSEA. Unmatched junction bases numbered 5, after V lost 7 bases and J lost 3 bases. The CDR3 contains 13 residues. The CDR3 DNA reads TGCAGCGCCACCGGGACAGGGGGCTACGAGCAGTACTTC. It specifies CSATGTGGYEQYF.

The chain has TRBV7-2 and TRBJ2-5, with TRBD2 matching 9 bases. Germline assignment: CDR1 SGHTA and CDR2 FQGNSA. The length of the CDR3 is 15 residues. J lost 5 bases, V lost 5 bases, and 9 bases had no gene match. The CDR3 region has the DNA TGTGCCAGCAGCCCGAGTAGCGGGAGTTGGGAGACCCAGTACTTC. Translation gives CASSPSSGSWETQYF.

The V call is TRBV7-9, the J call TRBJ2-3, with 8 bases lining up with TRBD2. The trim removed 5 bases at V and 2 bases at J, leaving 9 bases unmatched. Germline V gene sequence: CDR1 SEHNR, CDR2 FQNEAQ (reference sequence). The CDR3 runs 16 residues. The CDR3 spells CASSRSSGSTTDTQYF. The CDR3 region has the DNA TGTGCCAGCAGCCGTTCCAGCGGGAGTACCACAGATACGCAGTATTTT.

The V and J genes are TRBV6-6 and TRBJ2-3, with unresolved D. The length of the CDR3 is 12 residues. V was trimmed by 8 bases and J by 5 bases, leaving 11 bases between them. CDR1 is MNHNY and CDR2 is SVGAGI in the germline V gene (reference sequence). The CDR3 sequence: CASRKLGDTQYF. CDR3 DNA: TGTGCCAGCCGCAAATTGGGAGATACGCAGTATTTT.

This clonotype was counted between two and nine times. The rearrangement uses TRBV7-2 and TRBJ2-4, with D perhaps assigned TRBD1 or TRBD2 (6 bases each). CDR3 length equals 16 residues. With 1 base removed from V and 0 bases from J, the gap between germline ends came to 10 bases. Germline lookup yields CDR1 SGHTA and CDR2 FQGNSA. CDR3 coding DNA: TGTGCCAGCAGCTTAGAGGGGGGCCGAGCCAAAAACATTCAGTACTTC. Translation gives CASSLEGGRAKNIQYF.

This clonotype was observed a few times. This rearrangement joins TRBV15 to TRBJ2-7, with D possibly being TRBD1 (7 bases). Germline assignment: CDR1 LNHNV and CDR2 YYDKDF (reference sequence). The CDR3 has 15 amino acids. Trimming cost V 3 bases and J 4 bases, with 16 bases left between them. CDR3 coding DNA: TGTGCCACCAGCAGGGAGGCGGAGGGGGCTTACGAGCAGTACTTC. Its protein product is CATSREAEGAYEQYF.

This clonotype came up once. The chain has TRBV18 and TRBJ2-6; TRBD1 or TRBD2 may be the D gene (5 bases each). Germline V CDR1 and CDR2: KGHSH, LQKENI. The V gene lost 3 bases and the J gene lost 9 bases, with 24 bases spanning the gap. The CDR3 extends over 18 amino acids. The CDR3 region has the DNA TGTGCCAGCTCACCCCAACCGCTTTATATTGAGGGGAACAACGTCCTGACTTTC. Translation gives CASSPQPLYIEGNNVLTF.

As to this clonotype: Given a much more abundant clone one base away, this may be a read error. V is TRBV28 and J is TRBJ2-7; 10 bases are a match to TRBD1. The CDR3 totals 11 residues. Germline V gene lookup returns CDR1 MDHEN and CDR2 SYDVKM. With 8 bases clipped from V and 6 bases from J, the junction kept 1 base outside the gene matches. The CDR3 loop is CASWDRGEQYF. The DNA for the CDR3 is TGTGCCAGCTGGGACAGGGGCGAGCAGTACTTC.

J is TRBJ2-1 and V is TRBV28; a weak D match, TRBD2 (5 bases). The germline gives CDR1 MDHEN, CDR2 SYDVKM. CDR3 length: 15 amino acids. Trimming removed 8 bases from V and 2 bases from J, with 16 bases in between. The CDR3 DNA follows: TGTGCCAGCCACCATTACGGGGTGGCCTACAATGAGCAGTTCTTC. Its translation is CASHHYGVAYNEQFF.

This clonotype has only a few counts. This sequence joins TRBV7-9 and TRBJ1-4; D remains ambiguous. V lost 2 bases to trimming and J lost 2 bases, with 12 bases between them. Germline V CDR1 and CDR2: SEHNR, FQNEAQ (reference sequence). This CDR3 spans 16 amino acids. For the CDR3, the DNA is TGTGCCAGCAGCTTATCAACGCGCCTCACTAATGAAAAACTGTTTTTT. Translation gives CASSLSTRLTNEKLFF.

The V and J genes are TRBV5-1 and TRBJ2-5, with 7 bases fitting TRBD2. Germline V gene sequence: CDR1 SGHRS, CDR2 YFSETQ. The CDR3 extends over 14 amino acids. With V trimmed by 7 bases and J by 5 bases, 11 bases remained unmatched. The CDR3 loop reads CASHFPTSRETQYF. The CDR3 DNA is TGCGCCAGCCACTTCCCGACTAGCCGGGAGACCCAGTACTTC. Full variable domain (remainder filled in from reference TRBV5-1 and TRBJ2-5): KAGVTQTPRYLIKTRGQQVTLSCSPISGHRSVSWYQQTPGQGLQFLFEYFSETQRNKGNFPGRFSGRQFSNSRSEMNVSTLELGDSALYLCASHFPTSRETQYFGPGTRLLVL.

J is TRBJ1-2 and V is TRBV6-4; D unresolved. V was cut by 6 bases and J by 2 bases, with 10 bases left in between. The CDR3 extends over 13 amino acids. Germline V gene lookup returns CDR1 MRHNA and CDR2 SNTAGT. The CDR3 protein is CASSSNLNYGYTF. The CDR3 coding sequence is TGTGCCAGCAGCTCGAACTTAAACTATGGCTACACCTTC.

The rearrangement joins TRBV4-1 to TRBJ2-3; possible D gene TRBD1, 5 bases. Germline V gene sequence: CDR1 MGHRA, CDR2 YSYEKL. The CDR3 sequence is 16 residues long. V lost 2 bases and J lost 2, with 14 bases in between. The CDR3 DNA sequence: TGCGCCAGCAGCCAACCTATTCGGACATCCACAGATACGCAGTATTTT. Translated, it gives CASSQPIRTSTDTQYF.

In this sample, this clonotype turned up a few times. The junction departs from the called germline gene at one end, perhaps through a read error. The V gene is TRBV7-2, the J gene TRBJ2-3; no firm D call. The CDR3 runs to 14 residues. Germline V lookup: CDR1 SGHTA, CDR2 FQGNSA. The CDR3 nucleotides are TGCGCCAGCAGCTTGGGGTGGAGCACAGATACGCAGTATTTT. It yields the protein CASSLGWSTDTQYF.

The chain recombines TRBV30 with TRBJ2-7; possible D gene TRBD2, 6 bases. The ends were cut back, 0 bases at V and 4 bases at J, with 13 bases in the middle. Germline values: CDR1 GTSNPN, CDR2 SVGIG (reference sequence). The CDR3 length is 14 residues. The CDR3 here is CAWSVAGRVYEQYF. CDR3 sequence (DNA): TGTGCCTGGAGTGTTGCGGGACGGGTTTACGAGCAGTACTTC.